The 21 T cell receptor beta chains below all came from one sample that was sequenced in a study of beta chain features in type 1 diabetes. Reverse transcription of all isolated RNA meant that expressed TCRB transcripts were sequenced. Sequencing used immunoSEQ multiplex PCR; TCRdb keeps in-frame clones, though not all of them. The sample contains about 290,000 clones, 8% of which appear only once. Sequencing was carried out using central memory CD4+ T cells from blood. The receptors derive from a woman under 30 in good health.

V gene TRBV6-4 combines with J gene TRBJ2-2; TRBD2 aligns across 12 bases. This CDR3 has 17 amino acids. V lost 6 bases, J lost 3 bases, and 8 bases stayed unmatched. The germline V gene encodes CDR1 MRHNA and CDR2 SNTAGT. The CDR3 is CASSPLAGGGYTGELFF. CDR3 sequence (DNA): TGTGCCAGCAGCCCACTAGCGGGAGGAGGGTACACCGGGGAGCTGTTTTTT.

In this sample, this clone turned up a few times. Other DNA sequences of this sample code for an identical CDR3. The chain has TRBV27 and TRBJ1-2; unclear D gene. The germline V gene encodes CDR1 MNHEY and CDR2 SMNVEV (reference sequence). The CDR3 extends over 14 amino acids. V was shortened by 5 bases and J by 2 bases, with 12 bases between the two germline ends. In DNA form, the CDR3 reads TGTGCCAGCAGTCTCGGGTCCCCAAACTATGGCTACACCTTC. It translates to CASSLGSPNYGYTF.

J is TRBJ1-1 and V is TRBV15; D gene ambiguous. V lost 0 bases and J 0 bases, leaving 8 bases between the germline ends. Germline-derived CDR1 and CDR2 are LNHNV and YYDKDF (reference sequence). The CDR3 runs to 15 residues. The CDR3 protein is CATSRDAVLNTEAFF. The CDR3 DNA is TGTGCCACCAGCAGAGATGCCGTTCTGAACACTGAAGCTTTCTTT.

The chain carries TRBV5-4 and TRBJ2-3; no definite D call. The CDR3 contains 14 residues. V lost 0 bases to trimming and J lost 5 bases, with 10 bases between them. The germline V gene encodes CDR1 SGHNT and CDR2 YYREEE (reference sequence). The CDR3 sequence is CASSLDGFRDTQYF. The CDR3 DNA follows: TGTGCCAGCAGCTTGGATGGTTTCCGAGATACGCAGTATTTT.

This chain links TRBV29-1 with TRBJ2-3; TRBD1 matches 9 bases. The CDR3 runs to 15 residues. The V gene end was trimmed by 3 bases and the J gene end by 4 bases; junction bases not matched to a gene: 8. Per the germline V gene, CDR1 is SQVTM and CDR2 is ANQGSEA. The CDR3 bases are TGCAGCGTTGATCCCACGGGACAGGGATCAGATACGCAGTATTTT. Translating gives CSVDPTGQGSDTQYF.

In this sample, this clone turned up a few times. This chain links TRBV6-5 with TRBJ2-7; D uncertain. Germline lookup yields CDR1 MNHEY and CDR2 SVGAGI. This CDR3 comprises 13 residues. Trimming removed 0 bases from V and 7 bases from J, with 10 bases in between. The CDR3 nucleotides are TGTGCCAGCAGTTACTCGGTGGGCTGGGAGCAGTACGTC. It yields the protein CASSYSVGWEQYV.

This clone occurred a few times. V gene TRBV10-3 combines with J gene TRBJ2-7; 7 bases agree with TRBD2. The CDR3 spans 12 residues. CDR1 ENHRY and CDR2 SYGVKD come from the germline V gene. Trimming removed 8 bases from V and 3 bases from J; junction bases left unmatched: 4. CDR3 in amino acids: CAISGGSYEQYF. The CDR3 DNA is TGTGCCATCTCCGGCGGGAGCTACGAGCAGTACTTC.

J is TRBJ1-2 and V is TRBV5-4; 7 bases align to TRBD1. V lost 5 bases to trimming and J lost 8 bases; unmatched junction nucleotides: 18. The CDR3 runs 16 residues. Per germline, CDR1 SGHNT and CDR2 YYREEE (reference sequence). The CDR3 region has the DNA TGTGCCAGCAGGCGATCCGGGACAGCGGTTGAAAGAGGCTACACCTTC. It specifies CASRRSGTAVERGYTF.

This clone appeared a few times. This chain links TRBV4-2 with TRBJ2-4; D may match TRBD1 or TRBD2 (5 bases each). The germline V gene encodes CDR1 LGHNA and CDR2 YNFKEQ. V was pared by 6 bases and J by 3 bases, with 12 bases between. CDR3 length: 14 amino acids. In DNA, the CDR3 is TGTGCCAGCAGACCGCAGGGAGACAAAAACATTCAGTACTTC. Amino acid sequence: CASRPQGDKNIQYF.

This clone was seen a handful of times. The CDR3 loop is CAWSANNKGGNEQYF. The CDR3 DNA sequence: TGTGCCTGGAGTGCCAACAACAAAGGGGGGAACGAGCAGTACTTC. The chain has TRBV30 and TRBJ2-7; the D gene could be TRBD1 or TRBD2 (6 bases each). The germline V gene has CDR1 GTSNPN and CDR2 SVGIG (reference sequence). CDR3 length equals 15 residues. V lost 1 base and J lost 5, with 18 bases in between.

This clone was counted between two and nine times. V gene TRBV7-9 combines with J gene TRBJ1-2; D is undetermined. The V and J ends lost 5 bases and 6 bases respectively, with 13 bases between them. This CDR3 comprises 13 residues. Germline V lookup: CDR1 SEHNR, CDR2 FQNEAQ (reference sequence). The CDR3 DNA is TGTGCCAGCAGCCCCGGGCCACTGGATGGCTACACCTTC. The encoded protein is CASSPGPLDGYTF.

This clone was seen more than once but under ten times. CDR3 amino acids: CASSPTTGYYNQPQHF. CDR3 nucleotides: TGTGCCAGCAGCCCAACGACAGGCTATTACAATCAGCCCCAGCATTTT. The V call is TRBV14, the J call TRBJ1-5; weak D call: TRBD1 (6 bases). V was trimmed by 4 bases and J by 3 bases, leaving 16 bases between them. From germline, CDR1 is SGHDN and CDR2 FVKESK. CDR3 size: 16 residues. The variable domain in full, with the rest retrieved from reference TRBV14 and TRBJ1-5, is EAGVTQFPSHSVIEKGQTVTLRCDPISGHDNLYWYRRVMGKEIKFLLHFVKESKQDESGMPNNRFLAERTGGTYSTLKVQPAELEDSGVYFCASSPTTGYYNQPQHFGDGTRLSIL.

In its sample, this clone was seen many times. The chain combines TRBV18 with TRBJ2-3; maybe TRBD1 (6 bases). V lost 3 bases and J 0 bases, leaving 13 bases between the germline ends. Germline values: CDR1 KGHSH, CDR2 LQKENI. The CDR3 loop spans 16 amino acids. This CDR3 reads CASSPVGRGSTDTQYF. CDR3 bases: TGTGCCAGCTCACCGGTCGGCAGGGGAAGCACAGATACGCAGTATTTT. Full variable domain (outside the CDR3, taken from reference TRBV18 and TRBJ2-3): NAGVMQNPRHLVRRRGQEARLRCSPMKGHSHVYWYRQLPEEGLKFMVYLQKENIIDESGMPKERFSAEFPKEGPSILRIQQVVRGDSAAYFCASSPVGRGSTDTQYFGPGTRLTVL.

V and J are TRBV4-3 and TRBJ1-3, with D perhaps TRBD1 (5 bases). The CDR3 spans 13 residues. CDR1 LGHNA and CDR2 YSLEER come from the germline V gene. The ends were cut back, 7 bases at V and 3 bases at J, with 10 bases in the middle. CDR3 DNA: TGCGCCAGCATTTCCGGGGGTGGAAACACCATATATTTT. Translating gives CASISGGGNTIYF.

Ten or more counts support this clone. V and J are TRBV4-3 and TRBJ1-1, with unresolved D. V was clipped by 4 bases and J by 8 bases, with 17 bases between them. This CDR3 is 14 amino acids long. CDR1 is LGHNA, CDR2 YSLEER, per germline. The DNA of the CDR3 is TGCGCCAGCAGCCGAGCCGCTTTGGGCGGGGAAGCTTTCTTT. Translation gives CASSRAALGGEAFF.

The chain recombines TRBV29-1 with TRBJ2-1; 11 nucleotides agree with TRBD1. Germline V CDR1 and CDR2: SQVTM, ANQGSEA. The CDR3 has 14 amino acids. V shed 4 bases, J shed 7 bases, and the junction held 6 bases outside the gene matches. CDR3 protein: CSVVGQGARNEQFF. The CDR3 coding sequence is TGCAGCGTTGTTGGACAGGGGGCAAGGAATGAGCAGTTCTTC.

The chain has TRBV7-9 and TRBJ2-7, with D unclear. The CDR3 consists of 13 residues. Trimming took 0 bases from V and 7 from J, leaving 10 bases between them. Germline V gives CDR1 SEHNR, CDR2 FQNEAQ (reference sequence). The CDR3 DNA sequence: TGTGCCAGCAGCTTAGCAGGAGCCCTGGAGCAGTACTTC. This translates into CASSLAGALEQYF.

The table lists this clone with a few counts. The V and J genes are TRBV5-1 and TRBJ2-5, with D tentatively TRBD2 (5 bases). Germline values: CDR1 SGHRS, CDR2 YFSETQ. With 4 bases removed from V and 5 bases from J, the gap between germline ends came to 15 bases. The CDR3 sequence is 14 residues long. The CDR3 loop reads CASSPQEVSETQYF. The CDR3 nucleotides are TGCGCCAGCAGCCCCCAGGAGGTCTCGGAGACCCAGTACTTC.

V gene TRBV7-3 combines with J gene TRBJ1-6; maybe TRBD1 (5 bases). Germline assignment: CDR1 SGHTA and CDR2 FQGTGA. V dropped 4 bases and J dropped 7 bases, with 11 bases sitting between them. The CDR3 is 14 residues long. The CDR3 sequence is CASSSRGGNSPLHF. The DNA for the CDR3 is TGTGCCAGCAGCTCTCGTGGGGGGAATTCACCCCTCCACTTT.

A few counts support this clone. The rearrangement links TRBV4-2 to TRBJ1-2; 9 nucleotides agree with TRBD1. Germline trimming cut 1 base from V and 4 bases from J; bases unmatched to any gene: 16. The CDR3 runs 19 residues. Germline V lookup: CDR1 LGHNA, CDR2 YNFKEQ. CDR3 amino acids: CASSQGHSRTGVDGYGYTF. The CDR3 nucleotides are TGTGCCAGCAGCCAAGGCCATTCTAGGACAGGGGTGGATGGCTATGGCTACACCTTC.

The chain recombines TRBV6-6 with TRBJ2-5; TRBD2 might be the D (6 bases). Germline V gene lookup returns CDR1 MNHNY and CDR2 SVGAGI (reference sequence). This CDR3 is 14 amino acids long. Trimming pared 5 bases from V and 5 bases from J, leaving 15 bases between. CDR3 loop: CASSIASGGETQYF. In nucleotides, the CDR3 is TGTGCCAGCAGTATTGCATCCGGAGGGGAGACCCAGTACTTC.